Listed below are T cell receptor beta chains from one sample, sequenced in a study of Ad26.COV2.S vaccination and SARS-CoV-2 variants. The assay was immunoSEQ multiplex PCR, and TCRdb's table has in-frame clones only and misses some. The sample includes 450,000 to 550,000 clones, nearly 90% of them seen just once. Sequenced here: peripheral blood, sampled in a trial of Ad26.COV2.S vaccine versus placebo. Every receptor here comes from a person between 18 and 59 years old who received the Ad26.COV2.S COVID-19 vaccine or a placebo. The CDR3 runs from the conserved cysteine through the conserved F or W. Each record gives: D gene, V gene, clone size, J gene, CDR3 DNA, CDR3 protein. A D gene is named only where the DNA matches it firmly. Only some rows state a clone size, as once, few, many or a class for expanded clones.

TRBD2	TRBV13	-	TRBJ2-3	TGTGCCAGCAGCTCAGGACTAGCGACAGATACGCAGTATTTT	CASSSGLATDTQYF
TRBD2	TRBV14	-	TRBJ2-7	TGTGCCAGCAGCCAAGAGCCAGCGGGGGGGCGCGAGCAGTACTTC	CASSQEPAGGREQYF
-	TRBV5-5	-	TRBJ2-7	TGTGCCAGCAGCTTGGCTCGGAGGTACCCCTACGAGCAGTACTTC	CASSLARRYPYEQYF
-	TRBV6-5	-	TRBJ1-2	TGTGCCAGCAGCCGCGGACAGACCTATGGCTACACCTTC	CASSRGQTYGYTF
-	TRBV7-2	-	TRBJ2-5	TGTGCCAGCAGCTCTAGCAGATATCAAGAGACCCAGTACTTC	CASSSSRYQETQYF
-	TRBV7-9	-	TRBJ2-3	TGTTCCGGAGATACGCAGTATTTT	CSGDTQYF
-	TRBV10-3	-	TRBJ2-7	TGTGCCATCAGTGAGACCCGGGACCCCCCGAGGCGCGAGCAGTACTTC	CAISETRDPPRREQYF
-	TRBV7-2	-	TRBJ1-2	TGTGCCAGCAGCCCGGCGGGGAGGACTAACTATGGCTACACCTTC	CASSPAGRTNYGYTF
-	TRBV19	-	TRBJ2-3	TGTGCCAGTACCGGGCGGGGTTGGGCAGATACGCAGTATTTT	CASTGRGWADTQYF
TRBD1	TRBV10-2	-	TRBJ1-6	TGCGCCAGCAGTGCATGGACAGGGGGGACGAATTCACCCCTCCACTTT	CASSAWTGGTNSPLHF
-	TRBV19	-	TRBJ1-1	TGTGCCAGCCGCTCGAGCACTGAAGCTTTCTTT	CASRSSTEAFF
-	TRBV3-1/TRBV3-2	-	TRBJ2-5	TGTGCCAGCAGCCAGGGCTTGGCGGGTGGTGAGACCCAGTACTTC	CASSQGLAGGETQYF
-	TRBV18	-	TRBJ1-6	TGTGCCAGCTCACCACTCGATACTAATTCACCCCTCCACTTT	CASSPLDTNSPLHF
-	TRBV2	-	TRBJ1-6	TGTGCCAGCAGTGAAGAGAGGACGGATTATTCACCCCTCCACTTT	CASSEERTDYSPLHF
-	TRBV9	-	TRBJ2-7	TGTGCCAGCAGCGTTGCGGCAGTCCCCTCCTACGAGCAGTACTTC	CASSVAAVPSYEQYF
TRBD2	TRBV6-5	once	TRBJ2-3	TGTGCCAGCAGCTCACGGGGGGGTACGCAGTATTTT	CASSSRGGTQYF
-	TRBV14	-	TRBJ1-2	TGTGCCAGCAGCTTCGTTGAAGGCTATGGCTACACCTTC	CASSFVEGYGYTF
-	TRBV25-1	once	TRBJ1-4	TGTGCCAGCAGTAGTTATCAACTTAATGAAAAACTGTTTTTT	CASSSYQLNEKLFF
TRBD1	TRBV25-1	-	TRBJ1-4	TGTGCCAGCAGGGGGACAGGGCGAGGGGAAAAACTGTTTTTT	CASRGTGRGEKLFF
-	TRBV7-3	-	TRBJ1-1	TGTGCCAGCAGCTCCTCGGCCGGGGCTGAAGCTTTCTTT	CASSSSAGAEAFF
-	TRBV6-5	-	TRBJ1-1	TGTGCCAGCAGATTGGGGGGCAACACTGAAGCTTTCTTT	CASRLGGNTEAFF
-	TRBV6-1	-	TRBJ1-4	TGTGCCAGCAGTGAAGCAGGGATTTTCCTCCCTAATGAAAAACTGTTTTTT	CASSEAGIFLPNEKLFF
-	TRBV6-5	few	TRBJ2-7	TGTGCCAGCAGGCCCGGACTCTCCCTGGGGCAGTACTTC	CASRPGLSLGQYF
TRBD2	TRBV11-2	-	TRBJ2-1	TGTGCCAGCAGACAAAACGAGCGGGAGGGCCAATATGAGCAGTTCTTC	CASRQNEREGQYEQFF
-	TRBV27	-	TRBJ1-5	TGTGCCAGCAGTTGGGGGGGAAAGCATCAGCCCCAGCATTTT	CASSWGGKHQPQHF
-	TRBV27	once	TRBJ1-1	TGTGCCAGCAGTTTATCTCGGGGACAGAACACTGAAGCTTTCTTT	CASSLSRGQNTEAFF
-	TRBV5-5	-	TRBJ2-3	TGTGCCAGCAGTGACGGGGTCGGGGTGAAACGCGTCCCCACAGATACGCAGTATTTT	CASSDGVGVKRVPTDTQYF
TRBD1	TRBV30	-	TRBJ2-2	TGTGCCTGGAGTTCGAGGGGGCAGACCGGGGAGCTGTTTTTT	CAWSSRGQTGELFF